The 31 T cell receptor beta chains below come from one sample, sequenced in a study of identical twins. TCRdb processed the 5' RACE reads anew with MiXCR; each CDR3 protein has one entry. Altogether 1,800,000 or so distinct CDR3 sequences are present, less than 40% being singletons, with the ten largest covering approximately 0.25%. Sequenced material: cord blood. The receptors stem from a newborn girl in good health.

This clonotype was observed a handful of times. The chain is built from TRBV7-9 and TRBJ1-4; TRBD1 might be the D (6 bases). The CDR3 extends over 16 amino acids. V lost 5 bases and J lost 0, with 13 bases in between. Germline loops: CDR1 SEHNR, CDR2 FQNEAQ (reference sequence). The CDR3 nucleotides read TGTGCCAGCAGCGGCAGGGGCGGAACAACTAATGAAAAACTGTTTTTT. As protein: CASSGRGGTTNEKLFF. Full variable domain (remainder filled in from reference TRBV7-9 and TRBJ1-4): DTGVSQNPRHKITKRGQNVTFRCDPISEHNRLYWYRQTLGQGPEFLTYFQNEAQLEKSRLLSDRFSAERPKGSFSTLEIQRTEQGDSAMYLCASSGRGGTTNEKLFFGSGTQLSVL.

The V and J genes are TRBV7-9 and TRBJ2-7; D is perhaps TRBD1 (5 bases). The CDR3 loop spans 12 amino acids. Germline assignment: CDR1 SEHNR and CDR2 FQNEAQ (reference sequence). Trimming shortened V by 5 bases and J by 6 bases, and 11 bases separated the two germline ends. This CDR3 reads CASSIPRVEQYF. The CDR3, as DNA: TGTGCCAGCAGCATTCCCAGGGTCGAGCAGTACTTC. Looking up the rest from reference TRBV7-9 and TRBJ2-7 gives the full variable domain: DTGVSQNPRHKITKRGQNVTFRCDPISEHNRLYWYRQTLGQGPEFLTYFQNEAQLEKSRLLSDRFSAERPKGSFSTLEIQRTEQGDSAMYLCASSIPRVEQYFGPGTRLTVT.

The chain links TRBV7-9 to TRBJ2-1; D is undetermined. Germline V CDR1 and CDR2: SEHNR, FQNEAQ (reference sequence). The CDR3 runs to 12 residues. V lost 3 bases and J lost 10, with 10 bases in between. CDR3 in amino acids: CASSLWSYEQFF. In DNA form, the CDR3 reads TGTGCCAGCAGCTTGTGGTCCTACGAGCAGTTCTTC.

This clonotype appeared many times. The chain carries TRBV13 and TRBJ2-1; D assignment may be TRBD1 or TRBD2 (5 bases each). CDR1 PRHDT and CDR2 FYEKMQ come from the germline V gene (reference sequence). The CDR3 sequence is 15 residues long. The ends were cut back, 5 bases at V and 2 bases at J, with 13 bases in the middle. CDR3 bases: TGTGCCAGCAGCCCCTACGGGGCGCCCTACAATGAGCAGTTCTTC. It specifies CASSPYGAPYNEQFF.

V gene TRBV2 combines with J gene TRBJ2-7; TRBD1 is a possible D gene (5 bases). CDR3 length: 14 amino acids. Between the trimmed V and J ends, which lost 6 bases and 0 bases, there was a span of 12 bases. Per the germline V gene, CDR1 is SNHLY and CDR2 is FYNNEI. CDR3 region: CASRGPGHSYEQYF. The CDR3 DNA is TGTGCCAGCAGGGGGCCAGGTCACTCCTACGAGCAGTACTTC.

CDR3 DNA sequence: TGTGCCAGCAGCTCCGCCTCTTTCGGGACTCCTTCTAGCTCCTACAATGAGCAGTTCTTC. Its protein product is CASSSASFGTPSSSYNEQFF. The chain uses TRBV7-9 and TRBJ2-1; a weak D match, TRBD2 (6 bases). CDR3 length equals 20 residues. The V gene lost 4 bases and the J gene lost 0 bases, with 25 bases spanning the gap. Germline V gene sequence: CDR1 SEHNR, CDR2 FQNEAQ (reference sequence).

V gene TRBV3-1 combines with J gene TRBJ2-5, with a possible D match to TRBD2 (5 bases). The germline V and J ends were trimmed by 4 bases and 2 bases, with 11 bases remaining between them. CDR1 and CDR2 from the germline V gene are LGHDT and YNNKEL (reference sequence). This CDR3 contains 14 residues. The CDR3 spells CASSPRQRQETQYF. The DNA for the CDR3 is TGTGCCAGCAGCCCTAGGCAGCGGCAAGAGACCCAGTACTTC.

Notes on this clonotype: The junction and the germline gene differ at one end; a read error may be behind it. The chain combines TRBV20-1 with TRBJ1-2; D not certain. Per the germline V gene, CDR1 is DFQATT and CDR2 is SNEGSKA (reference sequence). The CDR3 covers 13 residues. The CDR3 here is CSAGDGSPYGYTF. The CDR3 nucleotides are TGCAGTGCTGGAGATGGGAGCCCCTATGGCTACACCTTC.

A note on this clonotype: Germline and junction disagree at one end, which may indicate a read error. The chain combines TRBV6-5 with TRBJ2-3, with 7 bases identical to TRBD1. The CDR3 runs to 16 residues. Looked up from germline, CDR1 is MNHEY and CDR2 is SVGAGI. CDR3 sequence reads: CACRKGGMWSTDTQYF. The CDR3 nucleotides are TGTGCCTGCAGAAAAGGGGGCATGTGGAGCACAGATACGCAGTATTTT.

This clonotype has more than one count but fewer than ten. J is TRBJ2-7 and V is TRBV15; maybe TRBD2 (6 bases). Germline CDR1 LNHNV, CDR2 YYDKDF (reference sequence). The CDR3 has 15 amino acids. V shed 0 bases and J shed 3 bases, with 12 bases lying between them. DNA of the CDR3: TGTGCCACCAGCAGAGATTGGGGGGAGGTCTACGAGCAGTACTTC. Its translation is CATSRDWGEVYEQYF.

This clonotype was recorded a few times. The chain has TRBV20-1 and TRBJ2-7; 11 bases agree with TRBD2. Germline CDR1 and CDR2: DFQATT and SNEGSKA (reference sequence). With V trimmed by 5 bases and J by 6 bases, 6 bases remained unmatched. The CDR3 is 13 amino acids. The CDR3 DNA reads TGCAGTGCTTGCACACTAGCGGGAGTCGAGCAGTACTTC. This codes for CSACTLAGVEQYF.

The gene calls are TRBV20-1 and TRBJ2-1, with 7 bases aligning to TRBD2. Germline CDR1 reads DFQATT; CDR2 reads SNEGSKA (reference sequence). J lost 0 bases, V lost 5 bases, and 4 bases had no gene match. This CDR3 comprises 14 residues. The CDR3 nucleotides are TGCAGTGCTCCCGGGACTAACTCCTACAATGAGCAGTTCTTC. Its translation: CSAPGTNSYNEQFF.

CDR3 amino acids: CASSQGPIGANQPQHF. In DNA, the CDR3 is TGTGCCAGCAGCCAAGGGCCCATCGGGGCCAATCAGCCCCAGCATTTT. The chain uses TRBV4-2 and TRBJ1-5, with D possibly matching TRBD1 (5 bases). The CDR3 is 16 residues long. Between the trimmed V and J ends, which lost 1 base and 3 bases, there was a span of 13 bases. Germline loops: CDR1 LGHNA, CDR2 YNFKEQ.

The chain couples TRBV28 to TRBJ2-3; maybe TRBD2 (6 bases). The CDR3 runs to 15 residues. The germline CDR1 and CDR2 sequences are MDHEN and SYDVKM. The V gene lost 2 bases and the J gene lost 3 bases, with 12 bases spanning the gap. CDR3 sequence: CASSLRGMGTDTQYF. The CDR3 DNA is TGTGCCAGCAGTTTACGGGGGATGGGGACAGATACGCAGTATTTT. Full variable domain (outside the CDR3, taken from reference TRBV28 and TRBJ2-3): DVKVTQSSRYLVKRTGEKVFLECVQDMDHENMFWYRQDPGLGLRLIYFSYDVKMKEKGDIPEGYSVSREKKERFSLILESASTNQTSMYLCASSLRGMGTDTQYFGPGTRLTVL.

This clonotype was detected many times. The V gene is TRBV12-3 or TRBV12-4, the J gene TRBJ1-2; 9 positions agree with TRBD1. J gave up 4 bases and V 5 bases, and 5 bases lay outside the gene matches. This CDR3 is 14 amino acids long. CDR3 nucleotides: TGTGCCAGCAGTACAAGGGACAGGGTCTATGGCTACACCTTC. This gives the protein CASSTRDRVYGYTF.

This clonotype was detected a few times. This sequence joins TRBV10-2 and TRBJ2-3, with D maybe TRBD2 (6 bases). V gave up 0 bases and J gave up 2 bases, with 9 bases separating them. The CDR3 has 15 residues. Per germline, CDR1 WSHSY and CDR2 SAAADI. The CDR3 nucleotides are TGCGCCAGCAGTGAGTCGGGACTTCTCACAGATACGCAGTATTTT. The encoded protein is CASSESGLLTDTQYF.

The chain has TRBV27 and TRBJ1-3, with a weak D call TRBD1 (6 bases). In germline, CDR1 is MNHEY, CDR2 SMNVEV (reference sequence). The CDR3 runs to 14 residues. Trimming pared 4 bases from V and 2 bases from J, leaving 9 bases between. The CDR3 here is CASSWRDTGNTIYF. CDR3 bases: TGTGCCAGCAGTTGGAGGGACACTGGAAACACCATATATTTT.

The chain employs TRBV12-3 or TRBV12-4 and TRBJ1-1, with a weak D call TRBD1 (5 bases). The CDR3 runs 16 residues. With 3 bases removed from V and 2 bases from J, the gap between germline ends came to 16 bases. The CDR3 DNA reads as TGTGCCAGCAGTTTTGACATGGTAAGGGGAAACACTGAAGCTTTCTTT. Translation: CASSFDMVRGNTEAFF.

This clonotype was counted only a few times. The CDR3 DNA sequence: TGTGCCACAACCGTGGGCACAGATACGCAGTATTTT. Translated, it gives CATTVGTDTQYF. This chain links TRBV2 with TRBJ2-3; unclear D gene. The germline V gene encodes CDR1 SNHLY and CDR2 FYNNEI. V shed 10 bases and J shed 1 base, with 9 bases lying between them. CDR3 length: 12 residues.

The rearrangement links TRBV6-2 or TRBV6-3 to TRBJ1-6; possible D gene TRBD1, 6 bases. V shed 7 bases and J shed 6 bases, with 13 bases lying between them. CDR1 and CDR2 from the germline V gene are MNHEY and SVGEGT. This CDR3 region has 14 residues. CDR3 sequence: CASTRRRGNSPLHF. The CDR3 nucleotides are TGTGCCAGCACTCGTCGCAGGGGTAATTCACCCCTCCACTTT.

The chain uses TRBV7-8 and TRBJ2-1; TRBD2 agrees at 7 bases. Judging by the DNA end, TRBJ2-7 fits better; the J call may be wrong. The CDR3 loop spans 16 amino acids. Germline V CDR1 and CDR2: SGHVS, FQNEAQ. The CDR3 spells CASSPRRLAVYNEQYF. The CDR3 DNA reads TGTGCCAGCAGCCCTCGAAGACTAGCCGTCTACAATGAGCAGTACTTC.

The chain links TRBV20-1 to TRBJ2-1, with D possibly being TRBD1 (6 bases). Trimming removed 1 base from V and 6 bases from J, with 10 bases in between. Germline V gene data show CDR1 as DFQATT and CDR2 as SNEGSKA (reference sequence). This CDR3 comprises 13 residues. Written as DNA, the CDR3 is TGCAGTGCTAGAGTTCTAGGGGGCAATGAGCAGTTCTTC. Its translation is CSARVLGGNEQFF.

This clonotype was observed a handful of times. The chain is built from TRBV4-2 and TRBJ2-7; 8 nucleotides agree with TRBD2. The germline CDR1 and CDR2 sequences are LGHNA and YNFKEQ. The CDR3 sequence is 13 residues long. Trimming removed 1 base from V and 5 bases from J; junction bases left unmatched: 1. CDR3: CASSQVSGDEQYF. CDR3 DNA: TGTGCCAGCAGCCAAGTTAGCGGGGACGAGCAGTACTTC.

CDR3 DNA sequence: TGCAGTGCTAGAGCGGGAGTGGCCTACAATGAGCAGTTCTTC. This encodes CSARAGVAYNEQFF. This chain links TRBV20-1 with TRBJ2-1, with D perhaps matching TRBD2 (6 bases). The CDR3 length is 14 residues. In germline, CDR1 is DFQATT, CDR2 SNEGSKA (reference sequence). V was trimmed by 1 base and J by 2 bases, leaving 9 bases between them.

This chain uses TRBV21-1 with TRBJ1-1. TRBV21-1 corresponds to a pseudogene. The CDR3 spans 12 residues. The CDR3 reads CASSSKNTEAFF. DNA for the CDR3: TGTGCCAGCAGCAGCAAGAACACTGAAGCTTTCTTT.

The chain couples TRBV16 to TRBJ1-2; 10 bases agree with TRBD1. Germline V CDR1 and CDR2: KGHSY, FQNENV. The ends lost 4 bases at V and 5 bases at J; junction bases unmatched: 10. The CDR3 extends over 16 amino acids. CDR3 bases: TGTGCCAGCAGCCCAACATTCCGGGACAGGGGATATGGCTACACCTTC. Its protein product is CASSPTFRDRGYGYTF.

This clonotype has a handful of counts. The chain has TRBV20-1 and TRBJ2-1; 14 bases are a match to TRBD2. J lost 7 bases, V lost 6 bases, and 5 bases had no gene match. Per germline, CDR1 DFQATT and CDR2 SNEGSKA (reference sequence). There are 14 residues in the CDR3. As DNA, the CDR3 is TGCAGTGCCCCGGGACTAGCGGGGGTGAATGAGCAGTTCTTC. It yields the protein CSAPGLAGVNEQFF.

On this clonotype itself: This clone may be a read error of a much larger clone one base away. This chain links TRBV4-1 with TRBJ2-1, with TRBD2 identical over 9 bases. The J call may be faulty, since TRBJ2-7 better matches the DNA end. The CDR3 runs to 17 residues. CDR1 and CDR2 (germline): MGHRA, YSYEKL. As DNA, the CDR3 is TGCGCCAGCAGCCAAGGGGCTAGCGGGAACTCCTACAATGAGCAGTACTTC. Protein: CASSQGASGNSYNEQYF.

This clonotype has at least ten counts. This chain connects TRBV29-1 to TRBJ2-3; 8 positions match TRBD1. The V gene's germline CDR1 is SQVTM and CDR2 ANQGSEA. The CDR3 sequence is 12 residues long. The CDR3 nucleotides are TGCGGCGGGACAGGAGGTACAGATACGCAGTATTTT. Protein product: CGGTGGTDTQYF.

This clonotype was detected a few times. The CDR3 region has the DNA TGTGCCAGCAGCTTTGGGGCCCTCAGCACAGATACGCAGTATTTT. Translation: CASSFGALSTDTQYF. This sequence joins TRBV5-6 and TRBJ2-3, with D possibly matching TRBD1 (5 bases). This CDR3 contains 15 residues. Germline assignment: CDR1 SGHDT and CDR2 YYEEEE. V lost 2 bases and J 0 bases, leaving 10 bases between the germline ends. Full variable domain (rest looked up from reference TRBV5-6 and TRBJ2-3): DAGVTQSPTHLIKTRGQQVTLRCSPKSGHDTVSWYQQALGQGPQFIFQYYEEEERQRGNFPDRFSGHQFPNYSSELNVNALLLGDSALYLCASSFGALSTDTQYFGPGTRLTVL.

In this sample, this clonotype turned up many times. V gene TRBV4-2 combines with J gene TRBJ2-1; the match to TRBD2 covers 10 bases. Germline V lookup: CDR1 LGHNA, CDR2 YNFKEQ. The V and J ends lost 1 base and 5 bases, in that order; junction bases with no gene match: 2. CDR3 length: 15 residues. The CDR3 DNA is TGTGCCAGCAGCCAAGGGACTAGCGGCAACAATGAGCAGTTCTTC. Protein product: CASSQGTSGNNEQFF.